The 28 T cell receptor beta chains presented below share a single source sample, sequenced in a study of blood T cell repertoires in COVID-19. Profiled with immunoSEQ multiplex PCR; TCRdb holds only in-frame clones, not every one. The top ten clones hold more than 15% of a sample with tens of thousands of clones, roughly 84% of them seen once. The sample consisted of peripheral blood. These receptors were collected from a man in his 60s with COVID-19, enrolled during active disease.

This clone was found once. The chain links TRBV28 to TRBJ1-4; 7 bases are shared with TRBD1. V was clipped by 6 bases and J by 8 bases; unmatched bases: 9. The germline V gene has CDR1 MDHEN and CDR2 SYDVKM. The CDR3 contains 14 residues. Here the CDR3 reads CASRTTGAGEKLFF. The CDR3 DNA reads as TGTGCCAGCAGAACAACAGGGGCGGGAGAAAAACTGTTTTTT.

The chain has TRBV19 and TRBJ2-1, with 9 bases that match TRBD2. Germline V gene sequence: CDR1 LNHDA, CDR2 SQIVND (reference sequence). The V segment lost 10 bases and the J segment 5 bases; nucleotides outside the gene matches: 9. The CDR3 runs to 14 residues. The CDR3 DNA reads as TGTGCCATCAGGGGGACTAGCAGCCACAATGAGCAGTTCTTC. This gives the protein CAIRGTSSHNEQFF.

This chain connects TRBV27 to TRBJ2-1; maybe TRBD1 (6 bases). This CDR3 has 17 amino acids. V lost 5 bases and J 3 bases, leaving 20 bases between the germline ends. Per germline, CDR1 MNHEY and CDR2 SMNVEV (reference sequence). CDR3 sequence: CASSVSQGRSGYNEQFF. The CDR3 coding sequence is TGTGCCAGCAGTGTTTCACAGGGTAGGTCGGGCTACAATGAGCAGTTCTTC.

The chain recombines TRBV29-1 with TRBJ1-4; D unclear. This CDR3 region has 13 residues. The germline gives CDR1 SQVTM, CDR2 ANQGSEA. The V end was cut by 4 bases, the J end by 2 bases, with 8 bases between. The CDR3 sequence: CSVGGSTNEKLFF. The CDR3 DNA reads TGCAGCGTTGGAGGCAGCACTAATGAAAAACTGTTTTTT.

This chain joins TRBV7-4 and TRBJ2-7, with a weak D call TRBD2 (5 bases). The V gene lost 1 base and the J gene lost 5 bases, with 18 bases spanning the gap. The CDR3 is made up of 16 amino acids. Germline V gene lookup returns CDR1 SGHVT and CDR2 SQSDAQ. The CDR3: CASSLGVGREQNEQYF. The CDR3 DNA sequence: TGTGCCAGCAGCTTAGGGGTTGGCCGGGAACAGAACGAGCAGTACTTC.

V is TRBV3-1 (or the pseudogene TRBV3-2) and J is TRBJ2-4; D perhaps matches TRBD1 (5 bases). The CDR3 is 17 residues long. Trimming removed 5 bases at V and 4 bases at J, with 21 bases between. Germline loops: CDR1 LGHDT, CDR2 YNNKEL (reference sequence). The CDR3 DNA reads as TGTGCCAGCAGCAGGGGTGCTCCCATTTGCAAAAAAAACATTCAGTACTTC. This gives the protein CASSRGAPICKKNIQYF.

This clone was detected only once. This rearrangement joins TRBV5-5 to TRBJ1-2; 7 positions match TRBD1. The J segment lost 4 bases and the V segment lost 4 bases, leaving 10 bases of the junction unmatched. The CDR3 length is 15 residues. Germline V lookup: CDR1 SGHKS, CDR2 YYEKEE (reference sequence). CDR3 protein: CASSPGAGGVYGYTF. In DNA, the CDR3 is TGTGCCAGCAGCCCTGGGGCAGGGGGAGTCTATGGCTACACCTTC.

This chain uses TRBV19 with TRBJ2-1; perhaps TRBD1 as D (6 bases). The length of the CDR3 is 16 residues. The germline gives CDR1 LNHDA, CDR2 SQIVND (reference sequence). With 4 bases removed from V and 0 bases from J, the gap between germline ends came to 13 bases. The CDR3 is CASSNDPGDSYNEQFF. As DNA, the CDR3 is TGTGCCAGTAGTAACGACCCAGGGGACTCCTACAATGAGCAGTTCTTC.

This clone has a single count. The chain recombines TRBV7-7 with TRBJ2-2; TRBD1 agrees at 7 bases. The junction had 10 bases not matched to a gene; V was cut back by 3 bases and J by 6 bases. Germline loops: CDR1 SSHAT, CDR2 FNYEAQ (reference sequence). This CDR3 spans 16 amino acids. CDR3 in DNA: TGTGCCAGCAGCTTGTCAGGGGGACGCAAGGCCGGGGAGCTGTTTTTT. Translated, it gives CASSLSGGRKAGELFF.

This rearrangement joins TRBV27 to TRBJ1-2, with 10 bases lining up with TRBD1. V trimming: 4 bases; J trimming: 4 bases; junction bases outside the gene matches: 6. Germline CDR1 and CDR2: MNHEY and SMNVEV (reference sequence). The CDR3 is 15 amino acids. CDR3 in amino acids: CASSSGQGVIYGYTF. CDR3 nucleotide sequence: TGTGCCAGCAGTTCCGGACAGGGGGTAATCTATGGCTACACCTTC.

The gene calls are TRBV28 and TRBJ1-2, with 8 bases lining up with TRBD1. Germline CDR1 reads MDHEN; CDR2 reads SYDVKM. This CDR3 spans 15 amino acids. Unmatched junction bases numbered 17, after V lost 6 bases and J lost 11 bases. Written as DNA, the CDR3 is TGTGCCAGCAGCCTCCTCCCACAGGGGGTTAACGGTTACACCTTC. Protein: CASSLLPQGVNGYTF.

The rearrangement joins TRBV4-1 to TRBJ2-2; D might be TRBD2 (7 bases). Germline V CDR1 and CDR2: MGHRA, YSYEKL. With 0 bases removed from V and 0 bases from J, the gap between germline ends came to 14 bases. The CDR3 runs to 18 residues. The CDR3 sequence is CASSQDREGEANTGELFF. The CDR3 bases are TGCGCCAGCAGCCAAGATAGGGAGGGGGAGGCGAACACCGGGGAGCTGTTTTTT.

The rearrangement uses TRBV7-6 and TRBJ2-7; 9 nucleotides align to TRBD1. CDR3 size: 13 residues. V shed 4 bases, J shed 5 bases, and the junction held 3 bases outside the gene matches. Germline lookup yields CDR1 SGHVS and CDR2 FNYEAQ. CDR3 region: CASSSGTGNEQYF. CDR3 bases: TGTGCCAGCAGCTCCGGGACAGGGAACGAGCAGTACTTC. The full variable domain, completed using reference TRBV7-6 and TRBJ2-7, is GAGVSQSPRYKVTKRGQDVALRCDPISGHVSLYWYRQALGQGPEFLTYFNYEAQQDKSGLPNDRFSAERPEGSISTLTIQRTEQRDSAMYRCASSSGTGNEQYFGPGTRLTVT.

The chain joins TRBV30 to TRBJ1-2, with no clear D. Germline CDR1 GTSNPN, CDR2 SVGIG (reference sequence). The CDR3 spans 12 residues. Trimming took 0 bases from V and 4 from J, leaving 6 bases between them. Here the CDR3 reads CAWSVLSYGYTF. Written as DNA, the CDR3 is TGTGCCTGGAGTGTACTTAGCTATGGCTACACCTTC.

J is TRBJ2-1 and V is TRBV4-1; 11 bases map to TRBD2. Germline V CDR1 and CDR2: MGHRA, YSYEKL. The CDR3 length is 16 residues. V was pared by 3 bases and J by 9 bases, with 10 bases of the junction left unmatched. The CDR3 nucleotides read TGCGCCAGCAGCCAGGAAGGTAGCGGGAGGGCCCGTGAGCAGTTCTTC. The encoded protein is CASSQEGSGRAREQFF.

V usage is TRBV9 and J usage is TRBJ1-3, with 8 nucleotides matching TRBD1. The CDR3 loop spans 15 amino acids. Germline-derived CDR1 and CDR2 are SGDLS and YYNGEE. J was trimmed by 2 bases and V by 3 bases; bases with no gene match: 4. Written as DNA, the CDR3 is TGTGCCAGCAGCGCGCAGGGGGCTGCTGGAAACACCATATATTTT. Protein product: CASSAQGAAGNTIYF.

This clone has a single count. V is TRBV2 and J is TRBJ1-2; D remains ambiguous. The CDR3 is made up of 12 amino acids. V lost 7 bases and J 4 bases, leaving 10 bases between the germline ends. The V gene's germline CDR1 is SNHLY and CDR2 FYNNEI. CDR3 sequence: CASMAGVYGYTF. CDR3 nucleotides: TGTGCCAGCATGGCAGGCGTCTATGGCTACACCTTC.

This clone is a singleton in its sample. The chain uses TRBV7-9 and TRBJ2-3, with TRBD2 matching over 7 bases. Germline CDR1 and CDR2: SEHNR and FQNEAQ (reference sequence). J was trimmed by 5 bases and V by 5 bases; bases with no gene match: 7. The CDR3 is 14 residues long. The CDR3 sequence: CASSLGEGGDTQYF. The CDR3 DNA reads TGTGCCAGCAGCCTGGGGGAGGGCGGAGATACGCAGTATTTT.

The chain joins TRBV28 to TRBJ1-3; possible D gene TRBD1, 5 bases. Germline loops: CDR1 MDHEN, CDR2 SYDVKM. This CDR3 is built from 15 residues. The germline V and J ends were trimmed by 6 bases and 2 bases, with 14 bases remaining between them. The CDR3 here is CASRIRVFPGNTIYF. In DNA form, the CDR3 reads TGTGCCAGCAGGATCAGGGTTTTCCCTGGAAACACCATATATTTT.

The rearrangement links TRBV30 to TRBJ2-5; D remains ambiguous. The V gene's germline CDR1 is GTSNPN and CDR2 SVGIG (reference sequence). This CDR3 has 13 amino acids. Between the trimmed V and J ends, which lost 1 base and 0 bases, there was a span of 6 bases. CDR3 protein: CAWSGEYQETQYF. Written as DNA, the CDR3 is TGTGCCTGGAGTGGAGAGTACCAAGAGACCCAGTACTTC.

This clone was seen more than once but under ten times. The V gene is TRBV23-1, the J gene TRBJ2-3; TRBD1 agrees at 7 bases. TRBV23-1 belongs to the ORF category, with a function that is uncertain. Trimming at V came to 2 bases and at J to 2 bases, leaving 7 bases not matched to a gene. The CDR3 runs 16 residues. DNA of the CDR3: TGCGCCAGCAGTCAAGTAACGGGACAGAACACAGATACGCAGTATTTT. Its protein product is CASSQVTGQNTDTQYF.

The chain combines TRBV9 with TRBJ1-2, with TRBD1 as a possible D gene (6 bases). Per the germline V gene, CDR1 is SGDLS and CDR2 is YYNGEE. V shed 1 base and J shed 1 base, with 11 bases lying between them. CDR3 length: 15 amino acids. CDR3 region: CASSVSGANNYGYTF. CDR3 nucleotides: TGTGCCAGCAGCGTATCAGGGGCAAATAACTATGGCTACACCTTC. The whole variable domain, filled in from reference TRBV9 and TRBJ1-2, reads DSGVTQTPKHLITATGQRVTLRCSPRSGDLSVYWYQQSLDQGLQFLIQYYNGEERAKGNILERFSAQQFPDLHSELNLSSLELGDSALYFCASSVSGANNYGYTFGSGTRLTVV.

The rearrangement joins TRBV9 to TRBJ2-5; perhaps TRBD2 as D (6 bases). Germline V gene lookup returns CDR1 SGDLS and CDR2 YYNGEE. The CDR3 loop spans 16 amino acids. V was cut by 0 bases and J by 2 bases, with 14 bases left in between. In DNA form, the CDR3 reads TGTGCCAGCAGCGTAGGTAGCGGTAATTCGCAAGAGACCCAGTACTTC. This sequence encodes CASSVGSGNSQETQYF.

V usage is TRBV3-1 (or the pseudogene TRBV3-2) and J usage is TRBJ2-2, with 11 bases lining up with TRBD2. V shed 1 base, J shed 9 bases, and the junction held 7 bases outside the gene matches. The CDR3 loop spans 16 amino acids. Germline CDR1 is LGHDT and CDR2 is YNNKEL (reference sequence). The CDR3 coding sequence is TGTGCCAGCAGCCAAGCTAGCGGGGGGTACAGTTGGGAGCTGTTTTTT. This gives the protein CASSQASGGYSWELFF.

The V and J genes are TRBV27 and TRBJ1-4, with 7 bases that match TRBD1. Germline loops: CDR1 MNHEY, CDR2 SMNVEV (reference sequence). CDR3 length: 15 amino acids. V lost 5 bases, J lost 4 bases, and 7 bases stayed unmatched. For the CDR3, the DNA is TGTGCCAGCAGTCAAAGGACAGGAGTTAATGAAAAACTGTTTTTT. This encodes CASSQRTGVNEKLFF.

The chain links TRBV5-3 to TRBJ2-1; 9 nucleotides align to TRBD1. TRBV5-3 carries the ORF label, with uncertain function. The CDR3 is 24 residues long. Trimming at V came to 0 bases and at J to 3 bases, leaving 28 bases not matched to a gene. The CDR3 loop reads CARSLGMDEDRDRDDLADYNEQFF. The CDR3 coding sequence is TGTGCCAGAAGCTTGGGAATGGATGAGGACCGGGACAGGGATGATCTAGCAGACTACAATGAGCAGTTCTTC.

The sample holds one count of this clone. The genes are TRBV19 and TRBJ2-7; 8 positions match TRBD1. Germline CDR1 reads LNHDA; CDR2 reads SQIVND (reference sequence). The CDR3 spans 14 residues. The V gene end was trimmed by 6 bases and the J gene end by 1 base; junction bases not matched to a gene: 5. CDR3 sequence: CASRATGESYEQYF. The CDR3 DNA reads as TGTGCCAGTAGGGCGACAGGGGAGTCCTACGAGCAGTACTTC.

This sequence joins TRBV5-1 and TRBJ1-1, with D uncertain. V gave up 0 bases and J gave up 1 base, with 7 bases separating them. The CDR3 is 14 residues long. The germline V gene has CDR1 SGHRS and CDR2 YFSETQ. CDR3 sequence (DNA): TGCGCCAGCAGCTTGGTTCTAGGGAACACTGAAGCTTTCTTT. This encodes CASSLVLGNTEAFF. Looking up the rest from reference TRBV5-1 and TRBJ1-1 gives the full variable domain: KAGVTQTPRYLIKTRGQQVTLSCSPISGHRSVSWYQQTPGQGLQFLFEYFSETQRNKGNFPGRFSGRQFSNSRSEMNVSTLELGDSALYLCASSLVLGNTEAFFGQGTRLTVV.